The present T cell receptor (beta chain) was sequenced within a study of T cell responses to AZD1222 COVID-19 vaccine. Whole-study findings and limits: Most donors were white British and more were female, and clonal diversity was possibly underestimated. Repertoire sampling occurred only after the peak T cell response. Nearly half of spike-specific TCRs reportedly target variant regions that are unmutated in the B.1.351 and B.1.1.7 variants.

Concerning this clone itself: Its antigen is not identified.

Second-dose timings of about 4 or about 12 weeks were pooled. Clones were read by immunoSEQ multiplex PCR, and TCRdb kept only the in-frame ones, dropping some. The data contain about 200,000 clones, approximately 94% of them singletons. The receptor was isolated from an adult who received the AZD1222 COVID-19 vaccine. The sample consisted of peripheral blood, taken 28 days after the second AZD1222 dose.

In nucleotides, the CDR3 is TGTGCCAGCAGCTTGAGTGCTTATGGCTACACCTTC. It is translated as CASSLSAYGYTF. The chain couples TRBV5-5 to TRBJ1-2, with D unresolved. The CDR3 totals 12 residues. CDR1 is SGHKS and CDR2 is YYEKEE in the germline V gene (reference sequence). The germline V and J ends were trimmed by 1 base and 5 bases, with 6 bases remaining between them.